One T cell receptor (beta chain) is described in this entry. V gave up 5 bases and J gave up 5 bases, with 10 bases separating them. Germline CDR1 and CDR2: SEHNR and FQNEAQ (reference sequence). This CDR3 is 13 amino acids long. Method: immunoSEQ multiplex PCR; TCRdb's copy keeps in-frame clones and lacks some. The repertoire has 200,000 to 300,000 clones, over 80% of them found once; the top ten carry around 6.4%. This specimen belongs to a study of blood T cell repertoires in COVID-19. The sequenced sample was peripheral blood. The chain uses TRBV7-9 and TRBJ1-5; D unclear. This clonotype was sampled from an older woman with active or convalescent COVID-19. CDR3 coding DNA: TGTGCCAGCAGCCAAGACGGAGATCAGCCCCAGCATTTT. Protein sequence: CASSQDGDQPQHF.